A selection of T cell receptor beta chains follows, all from one sample in a study of blood T cell repertoires in COVID-19. Method: immunoSEQ multiplex PCR; TCRdb's copy keeps in-frame clones and lacks some. The repertoire holds approximately 220,000 clones, 80% to 85% seen once, with roughly 30% in the top ten. The sequenced material came from peripheral blood. These receptor sequences come from a man between 35 and 55 years old with acute or convalescent COVID-19. CDR3s include the opening cysteine and the closing phenylalanine or tryptophan. Each record gives: V gene, J gene, CDR3 protein.

TRBV11-2,TRBJ1-6,CASSSRGQLKNNSPLHF
TRBV4-1,TRBJ1-1,CASSPTPGGMNTEAFF
TRBV11-2,TRBJ2-1,CASSPLIANTYNEQFF
TRBV7-2,TRBJ2-5,CASSLIGETQYF
TRBV7-7,TRBJ2-1,CARKRPRGDSYNEQFF
TRBV19,TRBJ1-2,CASSSTGVYGYTF
TRBV7-2,TRBJ2-2,CASSFTGGPNTGELFF
TRBV3-1/TRBV3-2,TRBJ2-4,CASSRGMGQGRKNIQYF
TRBV7-2,TRBJ2-7,CASSFTGRLGDEQYF
TRBV11-3,TRBJ2-1,CASSLGGLAYREQFF
TRBV11-2,TRBJ2-1,CASSSTSNNEQFF
TRBV5-4,TRBJ2-3,CASSLRVADTDTQYF
TRBV7-9,TRBJ2-1,CASSSAGPGSYNEQFF
TRBV28,TRBJ2-2,CASMSSGVLSPAGDGGELFF
TRBV5-1,TRBJ2-2,CASSPKRSERGELFF
TRBV14,TRBJ1-3,CASLSLGRRGPGNTIYF
TRBV7-9,TRBJ2-2,CASSRGSPTGELFF
TRBV19,TRBJ1-1,CASQKQLNTEAFF
TRBV19,TRBJ1-3,CASTTRIGTAGNTIYF
TRBV10-2,TRBJ1-2,CASSESPQGRANYGYTF
TRBV29-1,TRBJ2-1,CSALRGTSMNEQFF
TRBV30,TRBJ1-1,CAWIRRGNTEAFF
TRBV18,TRBJ2-1,CASQRDDYNEQFF
TRBV5-1,TRBJ1-1,CASSLDGGRLPEAFF
TRBV18,TRBJ2-7,CASSPGTSYEQYF
TRBV3-1/TRBV3-2,TRBJ2-1,CASSQGGDYYNEQFF
TRBV6-5,TRBJ2-7,CASRRLDEQYF
TRBV29-1,TRBJ1-5,CSVGQPNQPQHF
TRBV3-1/TRBV3-2,TRBJ2-1,CASSQDRGLAVEQFF
TRBV6-6,TRBJ2-1,CASSYQDRRPSEQFF
TRBV7-8,TRBJ1-1,CASSSRREAFF
TRBV27,TRBJ2-6,CASSPPGANVLTF
TRBV29-1,TRBJ1-2,CSVGRDRLSGGYTF
TRBV2,TRBJ1-1,CASTRQGSNTEAFF
TRBV27,TRBJ1-2,CASSLGQDVAYGYTF
TRBV28,TRBJ1-1,CASSSPPTGSTEAFF
TRBV2,TRBJ2-1,CASHNDFTYYNEQFF
TRBV5-1,TRBJ1-1,CASSLVAAPYEAFF
TRBV5-6,TRBJ2-7,CASSYTGLPYEQYF
TRBV7-9,TRBJ2-2,CASSQGTGGSTGELFF
TRBV18,TRBJ2-3,CASSSMRDTQYF
TRBV18,TRBJ1-3,CASSYRDYSGNTIYF
TRBV28,TRBJ1-6,CASSRKEDSPLHF
TRBV3-1/TRBV3-2,TRBJ2-7,CASTDRGSYEQYF
TRBV6-6,TRBJ1-1,CASSPRTGYQTEAFF
TRBV5-1,TRBJ2-5,CASSLPQGEGETQYF
TRBV19,TRBJ1-1,CASSIGVGTEAFF
TRBV5-1,TRBJ1-1,CASSFTRDTEAFF
TRBV7-9,TRBJ2-7,CASSLASGGPYEQYF
TRBV28,TRBJ2-7,CASSGTSGRPTYEQYF
TRBV3-1/TRBV3-2,TRBJ1-2,CASSQDNSGYGYTF